Below are 14 T cell receptor beta chains sequenced from a single sample in a study of human T cells and chemical hapten exposure. TCRdb reprocessed the RACE reads via MiXCR and lists one record per CDR3 protein. The sample holds 350,000 or so distinct CDR3 sequences, approximately 6.3% seen once. The time point is: patch test 1, 2 weeks after DPC sensitization. Treatment in this sample: therapeutic diphenylcyclopropenone sensitization with weekly scalp DPC. The source was whole blood, collected in connection with sensitization to the hapten diphenylcyclopropenone (DPC). These receptors came from a woman between 18 and 29 years old with alopecia areata. Some clones in this sample may be carry-over from other donors' samples.

A word on this clonotype: A read error is possible here, since a much larger clone lies one base away. The chain has TRBV28 and TRBJ2-6; D could derive from TRBD1 or TRBD2 (5 bases each). The CDR3 consists of 18 residues. Germline values: CDR1 MDHEN, CDR2 SYDVKM. In DNA, the CDR3 is TGTGCCAGCAGTGTCCGACGGGGCTACAACTCTGAGGCCAACGTCCTGACTTTC. Its protein is CASSVRRGYNSEANVLTF.

CDR3 sequence reads: CASSQLGGTSYNEQFF. CDR3 sequence (DNA): TGCGCCAGCAGCCAACTGGGCGGAACCTCCTACAATGAGCAGTTCTTC. The J gene is TRBJ2-1, the V gene TRBV4-3; D call uncertain. The CDR3 length is 16 residues. V was clipped by 2 bases and J by 0 bases, with 11 bases between them. The germline gives CDR1 LGHNA, CDR2 YSLEER.

This clonotype was picked up many times. The chain carries TRBV12-3 or TRBV12-4 and TRBJ1-2; 9 nucleotides match TRBD1. The CDR3 has 14 amino acids. The J segment lost 7 bases and the V segment lost 5 bases, leaving 8 bases of the junction unmatched. As DNA, the CDR3 is TGTGCCAGCAGTCCCCGGACAGGGGCTAGTGGCTACACCTTC. This translates into CASSPRTGASGYTF.

This sequence joins TRBV7-2 and TRBJ1-5, with a possible D match to TRBD1 (5 bases). V lost 4 bases and J lost 10, with 8 bases in between. Looked up from germline, CDR1 is SGHTA and CDR2 is FQGNSA. The CDR3 contains 11 residues. CDR3 sequence reads: CASSSGGPQHF. The CDR3 DNA reads TGTGCCAGCAGCTCCGGGGGACCCCAGCATTTT.

CDR3 sequence: CASSPDRPRSYEQYF. CDR3 DNA: TGTGCCAGCAGCCCTGACAGGCCCCGCTCCTACGAGCAGTACTTC. V gene TRBV7-2 combines with J gene TRBJ2-7; D possibly corresponds to TRBD1 (6 bases). Germline-derived CDR1 and CDR2 are SGHTA and FQGNSA. The CDR3 sequence is 15 residues long. V lost 5 bases to trimming and J lost 0 bases, with 14 bases between them.

The gene calls are TRBV4-3 and TRBJ1-4, with D unresolved. CDR1 is LGHNA and CDR2 is YSLEER in the germline V gene. CDR3 length: 15 amino acids. V lost 0 bases and J 2 bases, leaving 7 bases between the germline ends. CDR3 sequence: CASSQDWATNEKLFF. The CDR3 DNA is TGCGCCAGCAGCCAAGATTGGGCTACTAATGAAAAACTGTTTTTT.

The sample holds a few counts of this clonotype. The gene calls are TRBV29-1 and TRBJ2-5, with D unresolved. There are 13 residues in the CDR3. Trimming shortened V by 6 bases and J by 1 base, and 12 bases separated the two germline ends. Germline CDR1 reads SQVTM; CDR2 reads ANQGSEA. CDR3 in DNA: TGCAGCGTGGAGACACGATTCCAAGAGACCCAGTACTTC. It yields the protein CSVETRFQETQYF.

This clonotype was recorded many times. CDR3 residues: CASSPRTGGDDTDTQYF. The CDR3 DNA reads as TGCGCCAGCAGCCCGAGGACAGGGGGCGACGACACAGATACGCAGTATTTT. V usage is TRBV4-3 and J usage is TRBJ2-3, with 11 bases fitting TRBD1. The V gene end was trimmed by 4 bases and the J gene end by 2 bases; junction bases not matched to a gene: 8. The CDR3 runs to 17 residues. Germline values: CDR1 LGHNA, CDR2 YSLEER.

This clonotype was counted ten times or more. The rearrangement joins TRBV12-3 or TRBV12-4 to TRBJ1-1; no definite D call. The CDR3 runs to 14 residues. The ends were cut back, 5 bases at V and 3 bases at J, with 13 bases in the middle. This CDR3 is CASSLGGSHTEAFF. CDR3 nucleotide sequence: TGTGCCAGCAGTCTGGGCGGCAGCCACACTGAAGCTTTCTTT.

V usage is TRBV10-3 and J usage is TRBJ2-3; no definite D call. The CDR3 runs to 16 residues. The germline CDR1 and CDR2 sequences are ENHRY and SYGVKD. Trimming took off 5 bases at V and 3 bases at J, with 18 bases between the two ends. In DNA form, the CDR3 reads TGTGCCATCAGTACGGAGTGGGCCATCGGGACAGATACGCAGTATTTT. Protein: CAISTEWAIGTDTQYF.

This clonotype was observed a few times. The V gene is TRBV12-5, the J gene TRBJ2-7; 9 nucleotides line up with TRBD2. V was clipped by 0 bases and J by 7 bases; unmatched bases: 16. The CDR3 contains 18 residues. Per the germline V gene, CDR1 is LGHNT and CDR2 is FRNRAP. The chain's CDR3 is CASGLVLSLAGTQGEQYF. In DNA form, the CDR3 reads TGTGCTAGTGGTTTGGTACTGTCGCTAGCGGGGACACAGGGGGAGCAGTACTTC.

The gene calls are TRBV6-2 or TRBV6-3 and TRBJ2-7; D gene uncertain. V was pared by 4 bases and J by 3 bases, with 13 bases between. The germline V gene encodes CDR1 MNHEY and CDR2 SVGEGT. The CDR3 contains 14 residues. CDR3 region: CASSSRRFGYEQYF. CDR3 sequence (DNA): TGTGCCAGCAGTTCCCGACGGTTCGGCTACGAGCAGTACTTC.

The chain joins TRBV12-3 or TRBV12-4 to TRBJ1-2, with 12 bases that match TRBD1. The CDR3 length is 13 residues. The J segment lost 12 bases and the V segment lost 6 bases, leaving 8 bases of the junction unmatched. Here the CDR3 reads CASRSGTGGRNTF. The CDR3 nucleotides read TGTGCCAGCAGGTCCGGGACAGGGGGCCGGAACACCTTC.

This clonotype was recorded a few times. V is TRBV6-2 or TRBV6-3 and J is TRBJ1-3; D not resolved. This CDR3 is built from 13 residues. With 5 bases removed from V and 4 bases from J, the gap between germline ends came to 9 bases. Germline V gives CDR1 MNHEY, CDR2 SVGEGT. The CDR3 sequence is CASSQEPGNTIYF. CDR3 bases: TGTGCCAGCAGTCAAGAACCCGGAAACACCATATATTTT.